Listed below are T cell receptor beta chains from one sample, sequenced in a study of shared clonotypes between healthy human individuals. TCRdb keeps only in-frame clones here, not all; method: immunoSEQ multiplex PCR. The profile shows a few million clones, around 93% of them singletons. The sequencing sample was made of naive CD8+ T cells from PBMCs. The origin of the receptors is a man between 18 and 35 years old in good health. Some clones in this sample may be carry-over from other donors' samples. Each CDR3 is given with its conserved first and last residue. The order of the fields is clone size, D gene, J gene, V gene, CDR3 DNA, CDR3 protein. D genes are given only for firm matches. Rows may omit the clone size; those that give it use once, few, many or a size class.

- - TRBJ2-2 TRBV30 TGTGCCTGGGTATCCGCAGGGAACACCGGGGAGCTGTTTTTT CAWVSAGNTGELFF
once - TRBJ2-1 TRBV7-2 TGTGCCAGCAGCAGGGCCGGGCCCTCCAGGGTCAATGAGCAGTTCTTC CASSRAGPSRVNEQFF
- - TRBJ1-4 TRBV19 TGTGCCAGCTCAGGGTATTCTAATGAAAAACTGTTTTTT CASSGYSNEKLFF
- - TRBJ1-5 TRBV4-3 TGCGCCAGCAGCCGAGGCATGGGAAGCAATCAGCCCCAGCATTTT CASSRGMGSNQPQHF
- - TRBJ2-1 TRBV7-9 TGTGCCAGCAGCTTTGTTGATGAGCAGTTCTTC CASSFVDEQFF
- - TRBJ2-7 TRBV5-6 TGTGCCAGCAGCTCCTGGGCGGGTCGCTCCTACGAGCAGTACTTC CASSSWAGRSYEQYF
- TRBD1 TRBJ2-1 TRBV27 TGTGCCAGCAGTCGCGACAGGGGCTCCTACAATGAGCAGTTCTTC CASSRDRGSYNEQFF
- TRBD1 TRBJ1-1 TRBV2 TGTGCCAGCAGGGAACGCAGACAGGGGGAGGCTGAAGCTTTCTTT CASRERRQGEAEAFF
- - TRBJ2-7 TRBV10-1 TGCGCCAGCAGTGACCACTACGAGCAGTACTTC CASSDHYEQYF
- TRBD2 TRBJ2-7 TRBV15 TGTGCCACCGGGGGGACTAGCGGGAGAAATCACCCCGAGCAGTACTTC CATGGTSGRNHPEQYF
- - TRBJ2-7 TRBV28 TGTGCCAGCAGTTTTACCTACGAGCAGTACTTC CASSFTYEQYF
- TRBD2 TRBJ2-1 TRBV7-6 TGTGCCAGCAGCTTCCTAGCGGGAGGGCCTCGGAATGAGCAGTTCTTC CASSFLAGGPRNEQFF
- - TRBJ2-2 TRBV11-2 TGTGCCAGCAGCCCCTTTGGCGGAAACACCGGGGAGCTGTTTTTT CASSPFGGNTGELFF
- - TRBJ2-1 TRBV15 TGTGCCACCAGCAGAGATATCCCAGGGAGCTCCTACAATGAGCAGTTCTTC CATSRDIPGSSYNEQFF
- - TRBJ2-7 TRBV27 TGTGCCAGCGCTCCCCAGTACTTC CASAPQYF
- TRBD1 TRBJ1-1 TRBV4-3 TGCGCCAGCAGCCAAGAGCAGGGGGGGAGGACTGAAGCTTTCTTT CASSQEQGGRTEAFF
- TRBD2 TRBJ2-1 TRBV7-9 TGTGCCAGCAGGAGCGGGAGGGTGGAACAGTTCTTC CASRSGRVEQFF
- - TRBJ1-1 TRBV29-1 TGCAGCGTTCCAACAGGGAACACTGAAGCTTTCTTT CSVPTGNTEAFF
- TRBD2 TRBJ2-7 TRBV9 TGTGCCAGCAGCGCGGCCGGGACTAGCTCCTACGAGCAGTACTTC CASSAAGTSSYEQYF
- - TRBJ2-2 TRBV11-2 TGTGCCAGCAGCTTAGTCGGGTGGGCCGGGGAGCTGTTTTTT CASSLVGWAGELFF
- - TRBJ1-4 TRBV2 TGTGCCAGCAGTGACAGGGGCCCTGCAACTAATGAAAAACTGTTTTTT CASSDRGPATNEKLFF
- - TRBJ2-4 TRBV2 TGTGCCAGCACTGAAGGTGGTCTGGGGGCCAAAAACATTCAGTACTTC CASTEGGLGAKNIQYF
once - TRBJ1-4 TRBV4-1 TGCGCCAGCAGCCAAGTCGGGACATTCGGTGAAAAACTGTTTTTT CASSQVGTFGEKLFF
- TRBD1 TRBJ2-1 TRBV27 TGTGCCAGCAGTTTATCTACCGGGACAGGTATTCGCGAACAGTTCTTC CASSLSTGTGIREQFF
once - TRBJ1-2 TRBV19 TGTGCCACCTCTGGGATTTATGGCTACACCTTC CATSGIYGYTF
- TRBD1 TRBJ2-7 TRBV7-9 TGTGCCAGCAGCTCGGGACAGGGGGACCCCTACGAGCAGTACTTC CASSSGQGDPYEQYF
- - TRBJ2-5 TRBV7-9 TGTGCCAGCAGCTCGCCCTGGACAGGGAGGGAAGAGACCCAGTACTTC CASSSPWTGREETQYF
- - TRBJ1-5 TRBV28 TGTGCCAGCAGTTTATCGGTCTTCAATCAGCCCCAGCATTTT CASSLSVFNQPQHF
- - TRBJ2-7 TRBV2 TGTGCCAGCAGGGGAGTTAAGTCTATTCAGGGGGGCTGGGAGCAGTACTTC CASRGVKSIQGGWEQYF
- - TRBJ1-1 TRBV19 TGTGCCAGTAGTATAGTGGAGGGGCTGGGCACTGAAGCTTTCTTT CASSIVEGLGTEAFF
once TRBD1 TRBJ2-1 TRBV19 TGTGCCACCCAACTAGGACAGGGGAATGAGCAGTTCTTC CATQLGQGNEQFF
- - TRBJ2-5 TRBV27 TGTGCCAGCAGTCTAGGCCCCCCTGCGGAGACCCAGTACTTC CASSLGPPAETQYF
- - TRBJ2-7 TRBV7-6 TGTGCCAGCAGCCTGAGGGGCTACTTTGAGGAGGACCGTTCCTACGAGCAGTACTTC CASSLRGYFEEDRSYEQYF
- - TRBJ1-5 TRBV10-2 TGCGCCAGCAGGCCCGGCCCTACTAGCAATCAGCCCCAGCATTTT CASRPGPTSNQPQHF
- - TRBJ1-5 TRBV19 TGTGCCAGTGCTATTGTCCCCGGGGGCAATCAGCCCCAGCATTTT CASAIVPGGNQPQHF
- - TRBJ1-5 TRBV4-1 TGCGCCAGCAGCCAAGGGAGCGACCAGCCCCAGCATTTT CASSQGSDQPQHF
- - TRBJ2-3 TRBV9 TGTGCCAGCAGCGTAGCGGGGCCCCGCACAGATACGCAGTATTTT CASSVAGPRTDTQYF
- TRBD1 TRBJ1-5 TRBV28 TGTGCCAGCAGGTCCGGACAGGGGGCAGGACAGCCCCAGCATTTT CASRSGQGAGQPQHF
- - TRBJ1-2 TRBV6-5 TGTGCCAGCAGCCCTCTGGGGGCCATCTATGGCTACACCTTC CASSPLGAIYGYTF
- - TRBJ2-1 TRBV12-5 TGTGCTAGTTCAGGCTCCTACAATGAGCAGTTCTTC CASSGSYNEQFF
- - TRBJ2-2 TRBV27 TGTGCCAGCAGTGTCTACTACTCGTCCGGGGAGCTGTTTTTT CASSVYYSSGELFF
- TRBD1 TRBJ1-3 TRBV7-2 TGTGCCAGCAGTTCCGGGACAGGGTTCGGAAACACCATATATTTT CASSSGTGFGNTIYF
- TRBD1 TRBJ2-1 TRBV11-2 TGTGCCAGCAGCGGCCGGGACAGGGGCAATGGGCAGTTCTTC CASSGRDRGNGQFF
- - TRBJ2-7 TRBV2 TGTGCCAGCAGTTACACCACCTCCTACGAGCAGTACTTC CASSYTTSYEQYF
- TRBD1 TRBJ1-3 TRBV4-1 TGCGCCAGCAGCCAGACAGGGGCCTCTGGAAACACCATATATTTT CASSQTGASGNTIYF
once - TRBJ1-4 TRBV30 TGTGCCTGGAGGGAAATGGGTAATGAAAAACTGTTTTTT CAWREMGNEKLFF
once - TRBJ1-2 TRBV11-3 TGTGCCAGCAGCTTGGATGACAGCTATGGCTACACCTTC CASSLDDSYGYTF
once - TRBJ2-1 TRBV29-1 TGCAGCGTTGAAAACTACAATGAGCAGTTCTTC CSVENYNEQFF
- TRBD2 TRBJ2-7 TRBV13 TGTGCCAGCAGCCCCAGGACTAGCGGAACCTACGAGCAGTACTTC CASSPRTSGTYEQYF